Following are 30 T cell receptor beta chains from one sample sequenced in a study of OX40 agonist ivuxolimab in advanced cancers. This table comes from immunoSEQ multiplex PCR, and its TCRdb copy is limited to in-frame clones, with some not included. Here the sample spans 45,000 to 65,000 clones, around 85% being singletons. The starting material was CD4+ or CD8+ T cells sorted from blood, obtained in a trial of the OX40 agonist ivuxolimab. The source of these receptors is an adult with an advanced solid tumor such as melanoma, head and neck, liver or kidney cancer.

This clone showed up just once. The rearrangement links TRBV5-1 to TRBJ1-1; D unresolved. V shed 0 bases and J shed 4 bases, with 19 bases lying between them. Germline CDR1 is SGHRS and CDR2 is YFSETQ. CDR3 length: 17 residues. The DNA of the CDR3 is TGCGCCAGCAGCTTGGTGTCCGTTGTACAGTTGGCCACTGAAGCTTTCTTT. As protein: CASSLVSVVQLATEAFF.

The genes are TRBV7-2 and TRBJ2-3; D perhaps matches TRBD2 (6 bases). The CDR3 has 16 residues. Germline CDR1 is SGHTA and CDR2 is FQGNSA. V gave up 5 bases and J gave up 2 bases, with 17 bases separating them. In DNA, the CDR3 is TGTGCCAGCAGCCCAGGGACTGTAACCTTCACAGATACGCAGTATTTT. It specifies CASSPGTVTFTDTQYF.

This sequence joins TRBV7-2 and TRBJ1-6; possibly TRBD1 for D (5 bases). The CDR3 is 15 residues long. CDR1 and CDR2 from the germline V gene are SGHTA and FQGNSA. Trimming pared 5 bases from V and 7 bases from J, leaving 15 bases between. CDR3 in DNA: TGTGCCAGCAGCCGTCCGGGACGGATGAATTCACCCCTCCACTTT. It translates to CASSRPGRMNSPLHF.

The rearrangement links TRBV12-5 to TRBJ2-3, with D possibly matching TRBD2 (6 bases). The length of the CDR3 is 17 residues. The germline gives CDR1 LGHNT, CDR2 FRNRAP. Trimming took 1 base from V and 2 from J, leaving 16 bases between them. The CDR3 DNA follows: TGTGCTAGTGGTTTGGGACATGGGGGGAGAGACACAGATACGCAGTATTTT. It yields the protein CASGLGHGGRDTDTQYF.

V is TRBV15 and J is TRBJ2-3, with D perhaps TRBD2 (6 bases). The CDR3 extends over 16 amino acids. CDR1 LNHNV and CDR2 YYDKDF come from the germline V gene (reference sequence). V lost 3 bases to trimming and J lost 5 bases, with 18 bases between them. The CDR3 bases are TGTGCCACCAGCAGGAAACTCCGGGACTTAGGAGATACGCAGTATTTT. Its translation is CATSRKLRDLGDTQYF.

The chain employs TRBV19 and TRBJ1-1; D might be TRBD1 (5 bases). With 7 bases removed from V and 1 base from J, the gap between germline ends came to 13 bases. CDR1 is LNHDA, CDR2 SQIVND, per germline (reference sequence). The CDR3 is 14 residues long. CDR3 amino acids: CASTQGRGNTEAFF. The DNA of the CDR3 is TGTGCCAGTACGCAGGGACGGGGGAACACTGAAGCTTTCTTT.

CDR3 loop: CASSLEAGGITDTQYF. As DNA, the CDR3 is TGTGCCAGCAGCTTAGAAGCGGGGGGGATCACAGATACGCAGTATTTT. V gene TRBV7-8 combines with J gene TRBJ2-3; 10 bases line up with TRBD2. The CDR3 spans 16 residues. The V gene end was trimmed by 1 base and the J gene end by 2 bases; junction bases not matched to a gene: 3. Germline CDR1 is SGHVS and CDR2 is FQNEAQ.

This chain links TRBV4-1 with TRBJ1-4; 7 nucleotides line up with TRBD1. The CDR3 sequence is 15 residues long. The V gene end was trimmed by 4 bases and the J gene end by 7 bases; junction bases not matched to a gene: 9. Germline-derived CDR1 and CDR2 are MGHRA and YSYEKL. The CDR3 loop is CASSLADRVGEKLFF. CDR3 bases: TGCGCCAGCAGCCTTGCAGACAGGGTCGGTGAAAAACTGTTTTTT.

The rearrangement joins TRBV7-9 to TRBJ2-3, with 10 bases identical to TRBD2. Germline-derived CDR1 and CDR2 are SEHNR and FQNEAQ (reference sequence). The V gene end was trimmed by 4 bases and the J gene end by 3 bases; junction bases not matched to a gene: 7. This CDR3 has 16 amino acids. The CDR3 is CASSSILAGLTDTQYF. The CDR3 DNA sequence: TGTGCCAGCAGCTCGATACTAGCGGGACTGACAGATACGCAGTATTTT.

This clone was observed once. The chain has TRBV18 and TRBJ2-3; 10 bases are shared with TRBD1. V shed 3 bases and J 4 bases; nucleotides not matched to a gene: 10. CDR1 and CDR2 (germline): KGHSH, LQKENI. This CDR3 has 17 residues. DNA for the CDR3: TGTGCCAGCTCACCGCCCCTCGGGACAGGGGAGGCAGATACGCAGTATTTT. Protein sequence: CASSPPLGTGEADTQYF.

This chain links TRBV19 with TRBJ2-1, with TRBD2 as a possible D gene (5 bases). Trimming removed 10 bases from V and 0 bases from J, with 10 bases in between. Germline V gene sequence: CDR1 LNHDA, CDR2 SQIVND (reference sequence). CDR3 length: 13 amino acids. In nucleotides, the CDR3 is TGTGCCACCGGGGTTGTCTCCTACAATGAGCAGTTCTTC. Amino acid sequence: CATGVVSYNEQFF.

The chain combines TRBV5-4 with TRBJ1-2; D remains unclear. Germline V gene data show CDR1 as SGHNT and CDR2 as YYREEE (reference sequence). Trimming removed 0 bases at V and 3 bases at J, with 12 bases between. CDR3 length: 15 residues. Written as DNA, the CDR3 is TGTGCCAGCAGCTTGGCCGAGAGGGAGGACTATGGCTACACCTTC. This codes for CASSLAEREDYGYTF.

The rearrangement links TRBV7-9 to TRBJ1-2; 10 bases align to TRBD1. The germline V gene encodes CDR1 SEHNR and CDR2 FQNEAQ (reference sequence). With 2 bases clipped from V and 4 bases from J, the junction kept 10 bases outside the gene matches. The CDR3 loop spans 17 amino acids. The CDR3 DNA reads TGTGCCAGCAGCTTAAGCGCCGGGACAGGGGACGTCTATGGCTACACCTTC. It yields the protein CASSLSAGTGDVYGYTF.

The chain uses TRBV6-6 and TRBJ1-1, with TRBD1 matching over 8 bases. The V and J ends lost 5 bases and 5 bases, in that order; junction bases with no gene match: 4. Germline V gene sequence: CDR1 MNHNY, CDR2 SVGAGI (reference sequence). There are 13 residues in the CDR3. CDR3 in amino acids: CASSRTGGTEAFF. The CDR3, as DNA: TGTGCCAGCAGTCGTACAGGGGGTACTGAAGCTTTCTTT.

V and J are TRBV11-2 and TRBJ1-1, with TRBD1 identical over 10 bases. CDR1 SGHAT and CDR2 FQNNGV come from the germline V gene. V lost 5 bases and J lost 0; bases outside the gene matches: 9. This CDR3 is 17 amino acids long. The CDR3 sequence is CASSPDRGLLVNTEAFF. CDR3 nucleotide sequence: TGTGCCAGCAGCCCCGACAGGGGGCTTCTAGTGAACACTGAAGCTTTCTTT.

J is TRBJ1-1 and V is TRBV27; tentative D call: TRBD1 (5 bases). This CDR3 is 13 amino acids long. Germline V gives CDR1 MNHEY, CDR2 SMNVEV (reference sequence). The V gene lost 3 bases and the J gene lost 1 base, with 6 bases spanning the gap. The CDR3 bases are TGTGCCAGCAGTTTGGGACGGAACACTGAAGCTTTCTTT. Translating it yields CASSLGRNTEAFF.

The chain recombines TRBV7-3 with TRBJ2-1; TRBD2 aligns across 10 bases. The CDR3 spans 14 residues. V lost 5 bases to trimming and J lost 7 bases; unmatched junction nucleotides: 5. Looked up from germline, CDR1 is SGHTA and CDR2 is FQGTGA. CDR3 coding DNA: TGTGCCAGCAGCCCTCTAGCGGGGGTGAATGAGCAGTTCTTC. Translation: CASSPLAGVNEQFF.

This clone occurred once. V is TRBV2 and J is TRBJ1-2, with a weak D call TRBD1 (6 bases). Germline-derived CDR1 and CDR2 are SNHLY and FYNNEI. The ends were cut back, 6 bases at V and 6 bases at J, with 11 bases in the middle. There are 12 residues in the CDR3. CDR3 sequence reads: CASRGAPDGYTF. The DNA of the CDR3 is TGTGCCAGCAGGGGGGCGCCGGATGGCTACACCTTC.

The chain carries TRBV10-3 and TRBJ2-7, with 14 nucleotides matching TRBD2. This CDR3 region has 16 residues. J lost 2 bases, V lost 3 bases, and 3 bases had no gene match. The germline gives CDR1 ENHRY, CDR2 SYGVKD. CDR3 coding DNA: TGTGCCATCAGTGATCCGGGACTAGCGGGGGCCTACGAGCAGTACTTC. Translating gives CAISDPGLAGAYEQYF.

V is TRBV4-2 and J is TRBJ2-3; TRBD2 matches at 12 bases. This CDR3 contains 18 residues. CDR1 and CDR2 from the germline V gene are LGHNA and YNFKEQ. Losses at the gene ends were 2 bases for V and 2 bases for J; bases not matched to a gene: 8. CDR3 sequence reads: CASSQSSGGAPHTDTQYF. The CDR3 DNA reads TGTGCCAGCAGCCAATCTAGCGGGGGGGCCCCTCACACAGATACGCAGTATTTT.

The chain recombines TRBV7-2 with TRBJ2-7, with a weak D call TRBD2 (5 bases). Trimming shortened V by 1 base and J by 3 bases, and 7 bases separated the two germline ends. This CDR3 comprises 13 residues. Germline V gene lookup returns CDR1 SGHTA and CDR2 FQGNSA. CDR3 protein: CASSLGRGYEQYF. The DNA for the CDR3 is TGTGCCAGCAGCTTAGGACGGGGCTACGAGCAGTACTTC.

The CDR3 nucleotides read TGTGCCTGGAGTGTAGGGACAGGGGATGGCTACACCTTC. Translation: CAWSVGTGDGYTF. V gene TRBV30 combines with J gene TRBJ1-2, with TRBD1 matching over 10 bases. The V gene end was trimmed by 0 bases and the J gene end by 6 bases; junction bases not matched to a gene: 1. Per the germline V gene, CDR1 is GTSNPN and CDR2 is SVGIG (reference sequence). The CDR3 is 13 amino acids.

The CDR3 loop is CASSVDPGLAPDEQYF. DNA for the CDR3: TGTGCCAGCAGCGTAGACCCGGGACTAGCTCCCGACGAGCAGTACTTC. This chain links TRBV9 with TRBJ2-7; 9 positions match TRBD2. This CDR3 has 16 amino acids. CDR1 is SGDLS, CDR2 YYNGEE, per germline. After removal of 0 bases from V and 5 bases from J, the junction contained 9 bases not matched to a gene.

The chain joins TRBV7-9 to TRBJ2-1, with D possibly being TRBD1 (5 bases). This CDR3 has 16 amino acids. The germline V and J ends were trimmed by 1 base and 12 bases, with 22 bases remaining between them. The germline gives CDR1 SEHNR, CDR2 FQNEAQ (reference sequence). The CDR3 DNA reads as TGTGCCAGCAGCTTAGATAGGGGCAGATCCCCTCATGGGCAGTTCTTC. Its translation is CASSLDRGRSPHGQFF.

The chain links TRBV23-1 to TRBJ1-5; a possible D gene is TRBD1 (6 bases). TRBV23-1 is an ORF, and what it does is uncertain. The CDR3 is 16 amino acids. Trimming cost V 3 bases and J 4 bases, with 16 bases left between them. The CDR3 loop is CASSHQGQKWNQPQHF. Written as DNA, the CDR3 is TGCGCCAGCAGTCATCAAGGACAGAAATGGAATCAGCCCCAGCATTTT.

V gene TRBV4-2 combines with J gene TRBJ2-1; the match to TRBD1 covers 8 bases. The CDR3 consists of 13 residues. CDR1 and CDR2 from the germline V gene are LGHNA and YNFKEQ. The trim removed 8 bases at V and 8 bases at J, leaving 8 bases unmatched. The CDR3 is CASQSSGGHEQFF. For the CDR3, the DNA is TGTGCCAGCCAATCGTCAGGGGGCCATGAGCAGTTCTTC.

The J gene is TRBJ1-2, the V gene TRBV6-6; TRBD1 is a possible D gene (6 bases). V was pared by 7 bases and J by 2 bases, with 11 bases between. The V gene's germline CDR1 is MNHNY and CDR2 SVGAGI (reference sequence). The CDR3 extends over 13 amino acids. CDR3 bases: TGTGCCAGCAATATGGACAGAAACTATGGCTACACCTTC. Protein product: CASNMDRNYGYTF.

This clone showed up just once. The chain couples TRBV27 to TRBJ1-2; 7 bases agree with TRBD1. Germline CDR1 is MNHEY and CDR2 is SMNVEV (reference sequence). V was pared by 7 bases and J by 2 bases, with 10 bases of the junction left unmatched. The CDR3 extends over 15 amino acids. This CDR3 is CASTLYSGQNYGYTF. The CDR3 DNA reads TGTGCCAGCACCCTCTACTCGGGACAGAACTATGGCTACACCTTC.

V and J are TRBV9 and TRBJ2-7; D is ambiguous. Looked up from germline, CDR1 is SGDLS and CDR2 is YYNGEE. V was shortened by 0 bases and J by 4 bases, with 11 bases between the two germline ends. The CDR3 covers 14 residues. This chain's CDR3 is CASSVGFQLYEQYF. The CDR3 DNA follows: TGTGCCAGCAGCGTAGGTTTCCAGTTATACGAGCAGTACTTC.

The J gene is TRBJ1-4, the V gene TRBV9; a possible D gene is TRBD1 (5 bases). The CDR3 sequence is 15 residues long. In germline, CDR1 is SGDLS, CDR2 YYNGEE. V was shortened by 0 bases and J by 3 bases, with 9 bases between the two germline ends. The CDR3 nucleotides are TGTGCCAGCAGCGTAGTGGCAGGGTCTAATGAAAAACTGTTTTTT. Its translation: CASSVVAGSNEKLFF.